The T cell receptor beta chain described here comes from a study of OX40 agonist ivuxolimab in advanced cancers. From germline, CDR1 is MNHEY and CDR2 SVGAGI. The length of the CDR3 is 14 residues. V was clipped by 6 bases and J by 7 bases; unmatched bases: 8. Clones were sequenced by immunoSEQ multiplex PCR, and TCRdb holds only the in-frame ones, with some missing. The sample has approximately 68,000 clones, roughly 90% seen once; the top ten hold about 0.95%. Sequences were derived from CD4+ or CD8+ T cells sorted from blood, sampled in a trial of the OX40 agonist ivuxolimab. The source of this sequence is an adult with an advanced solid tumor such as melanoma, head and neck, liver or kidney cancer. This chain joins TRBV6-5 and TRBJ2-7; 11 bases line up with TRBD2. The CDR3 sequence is CASRLAGGPGEQYF. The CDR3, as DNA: TGTGCCAGCAGATTAGCGGGAGGGCCCGGGGAGCAGTACTTC.